This note documents a single TCR beta chain sequence. Its antigen is currently not known. The input lacks base qualities; no much larger clone sits a single base away. The collaborating institutions used their own protocols to collect whole blood in K2EDTA tubes. For TCRbeta analysis, collaborator samples were shipped as frozen whole blood, as isolated PBMCs, or as DNA extracted from either sample type. The data derive from a study of blood T cell repertoires in COVID-19 (dated by TCRdb to about 2020). With regard to the full study: Samples from collaborators originated in the United States, Italy and Spain and spanned both the acute and convalescent phases of COVID-19. Sample metadata almost always included a de-identified subject ID, COVID-19 status, age in years and sex. Samples came from the ongoing ImmuneRACE study (first 160 participants) plus 1,254 subjects from 6 global collaborators. Subjects who had been exposed to COVID-19, were actively infected with it, or had recovered from it provided the deeply sampled blood TCRbeta repertoires that made up the dataset. The repertoires were made available in a free public database intended to serve as a resource for research on the immune response to SARS-CoV-2. Where available, HLA class I and class II types were taken from metadata supplied by the sample provider and were not determined by assay-based typing. The prospective study material was composed of cDNA or gDNA derived from T cells, B-cell-depleted T cells, or PBMCs.

Results the study describes overall, beyond this receptor: The quantity of clinical and demographic metadata differed by source and by participant and was supplied without curation.

Compared with germline, V lacks 5 bases and J lacks 7 bases; bases without a gene match: 17. The CDR3 covers 16 residues, taking in both the cysteine and the phenylalanine. CDR3 DNA is the only sequence kept; it has 48 bases, read in frame from the first base. Based on the germline V gene, the CDR1 and CDR2 sequences are MDHEN and SYDVKM. The immunoSEQ Assay, a bias-controlled multiplex PCR, was used to amplify TCRbeta CDR3 regions from genomic DNA. The paper's data handling went like this. The number of nucleated cells in each sample was estimated from the amplification of reference gene primers within the assay. To quantify the absolute abundance of each unique TCRbeta CDR3 rearrangement, sequence reads were collapsed and filtered. For each sample, productive Simpson clonality was calculated as the square root of Simpson's diversity index across productive rearrangements. TCRdb's version of the immuneACCESS table is confined to in-frame rearrangements and falls short of the full clone set. An unresolved V gene accounts for under half of the shortfall where checked; the remainder is of unknown origin. That table gives V, J and clone size, and the DNA gave D and trimming. The sample table contains approximately 57,000 clones; only one count was recorded for roughly four fifths of them. 8.2% of the sample belongs to the ten largest clones.

The sequence is built from TRBV28 and TRBJ2-7, and 7 junction bases match TRBD1. The material sequenced was peripheral blood. The receptor was derived from a woman older than 75 with acute or convalescent COVID-19. The CDR3 reads CASSTELQGPRKEQYF. The DNA sequence is as follows: TGTGCCAGCAGTACCGAACTACAGGGGCCAAGGAAGGAGCAGTACTTC.